One sample yielded the 27 T cell receptor beta chains listed below, sequenced in a study of shared T cell receptors in the human thymus. Method: immunoSEQ multiplex PCR; TCRdb's copy keeps in-frame clones and lacks some. The sample yields 550,000 to 800,000 clones, 70% to 90% seen once. The same data also contributed to another study, on human thymus T cells.

Input material: thymocytes. The receptors stem from a girl less than two years old with a congenital heart defect.

J is TRBJ2-7 and V is TRBV27; D remains unclear. This CDR3 is 13 amino acids long. In germline, CDR1 is MNHEY, CDR2 SMNVEV (reference sequence). Trimming removed 1 base at V and 6 bases at J, with 10 bases between. The CDR3 DNA sequence: TGTGCCAGCAGTTTATTTTACTATTGCGAGCAGTACTTC. Residues: CASSLFYYCEQYF.

The chain couples TRBV4-3 to TRBJ1-2, with D possibly matching TRBD1 (6 bases). The V end lost 0 bases, the J end lost 8 bases, and 13 bases lay between the germline ends. Germline V gives CDR1 LGHNA, CDR2 YSLEER. This CDR3 comprises 14 residues. CDR3 sequence reads: CASSQDGPQGGYTF. Written as DNA, the CDR3 is TGCGCCAGCAGCCAAGACGGGCCGCAGGGGGGCTACACCTTC.

The chain employs TRBV10-3 and TRBJ1-2, with 7 bases lining up with TRBD1. The CDR3 extends over 16 amino acids. Germline V gene data show CDR1 as ENHRY and CDR2 as SYGVKD. J lost 0 bases, V lost 1 base, and 5 bases had no gene match. CDR3 sequence reads: CAISEFHGTANYGYTF. For the CDR3, the DNA is TGTGCCATCAGTGAGTTCCACGGGACAGCTAACTATGGCTACACCTTC.

With regard to this clone: The same CDR3 arises from other DNA sequences in this sample as well. This chain connects TRBV2 to TRBJ2-1; TRBD2 matches 8 bases. With V trimmed by 3 bases and J by 9 bases, 4 bases remained unmatched. The CDR3 has 13 residues. The germline V gene has CDR1 SNHLY and CDR2 FYNNEI. The CDR3 sequence: CASSELAGGEQFF. CDR3 nucleotides: TGTGCCAGCAGTGAGCTAGCGGGCGGTGAGCAGTTCTTC.

This chain connects TRBV15 to TRBJ1-1; no clear D. CDR3 length: 11 amino acids. With 9 bases removed from V and 8 bases from J, the gap between germline ends came to 13 bases. CDR1 LNHNV and CDR2 YYDKDF come from the germline V gene (reference sequence). CDR3 protein: CATGRGREAFF. In nucleotides, the CDR3 is TGTGCCACAGGACGAGGGCGAGAAGCTTTCTTT.

The chain couples TRBV13 to TRBJ2-1, with a tentative D call TRBD2 (5 bases). The CDR3 totals 18 residues. Trimming took 3 bases from V and 4 from J, leaving 22 bases between them. The V gene's germline CDR1 is PRHDT and CDR2 FYEKMQ (reference sequence). Here the CDR3 DNA reads TGTGCCAGCAGCTTCCTTACCCAGGACTCTCACCCGTACAATGAGCAGTTCTTC. Its protein product is CASSFLTQDSHPYNEQFF.

The chain combines TRBV7-8 with TRBJ2-5; possible D gene TRBD1, 6 bases. The CDR3 totals 13 residues. V was pared by 5 bases and J by 2 bases, with 9 bases between. CDR1 is SGHVS and CDR2 is FQNEAQ in the germline V gene. CDR3 in DNA: TGTGCCAGCAGCACAGGGATACAAGAGACCCAGTACTTC. It yields the protein CASSTGIQETQYF.

This clone was seen a single time. V is TRBV6-1 and J is TRBJ1-4; 9 bases are shared with TRBD1. V trimming: 2 bases; J trimming: 4 bases; junction bases outside the gene matches: 2. Looked up from germline, CDR1 is MNHNS and CDR2 is SASEGT. The CDR3 totals 15 residues. CDR3 DNA sequence: TGTGCCAGCAGTGAATCGACAGGGGGTAATGAAAAACTGTTTTTT. Amino acids: CASSESTGGNEKLFF.

The chain combines TRBV5-1 with TRBJ1-1, with D perhaps TRBD1 (5 bases). Trimming took 3 bases from V and 3 from J, leaving 15 bases between them. The CDR3 consists of 15 residues. Germline CDR1 and CDR2: SGHRS and YFSETQ. The CDR3 DNA sequence: TGCGCCAGCAGCTCCCTGACTTGGGGGGACACTGAAGCTTTCTTT. It encodes CASSSLTWGDTEAFF.

The chain employs TRBV27 and TRBJ2-1; the D is unclear. This CDR3 is 18 amino acids long. V lost 6 bases, J lost 0 bases, and 21 bases lay in between. Germline CDR1 reads MNHEY; CDR2 reads SMNVEV (reference sequence). CDR3 residues: CASRTSVPARSSYNEQFF. CDR3 coding DNA: TGTGCCAGCAGGACTTCAGTTCCCGCAAGGAGCTCCTACAATGAGCAGTTCTTC.

This chain connects TRBV7-8 to TRBJ2-7; 13 nucleotides match TRBD2. The CDR3 has 20 residues. V was clipped by 1 base and J by 2 bases; unmatched bases: 14. Germline CDR1 SGHVS, CDR2 FQNEAQ. In nucleotides, the CDR3 is TGTGCCAGCAGCTTAGAATTAGGGGGACTAGCGGGGATGGGGACCTACGAGCAGTACTTC. Residues: CASSLELGGLAGMGTYEQYF.

The chain combines TRBV5-1 with TRBJ1-2, with TRBD1 identical over 9 bases. This CDR3 spans 17 amino acids. With V trimmed by 4 bases and J by 3 bases, 13 bases remained unmatched. The germline V gene encodes CDR1 SGHRS and CDR2 YFSETQ. CDR3 in DNA: TGCGCCAGCAGCCTACCGGGACAGGGATCCCCCTACTATGGCTACACCTTC. This encodes CASSLPGQGSPYYGYTF.

The chain recombines TRBV27 with TRBJ2-3; the match to TRBD1 covers 9 bases. This CDR3 is built from 16 residues. The ends lost 6 bases at V and 1 base at J; junction bases unmatched: 8. CDR1 and CDR2 from the germline V gene are MNHEY and SMNVEV (reference sequence). The CDR3 DNA sequence: TGTGCCAGCAGCCGGATGGGGGACAGGGGCACAGATACGCAGTATTTT. Its translation: CASSRMGDRGTDTQYF.

V gene TRBV2 combines with J gene TRBJ1-3; 7 bases are shared with TRBD1. Germline V gene lookup returns CDR1 SNHLY and CDR2 FYNNEI. V shed 2 bases, J shed 9 bases, and the junction held 4 bases outside the gene matches. The CDR3 totals 13 residues. In DNA form, the CDR3 reads TGTGCCAGCAGTGAAATAGAGGGGGCCACCATATATTTT. Translating gives CASSEIEGATIYF.

CDR3 in DNA: TGTGCCAGGCCGGGACTGATGGCAGTTTACACCTTC. This translates into CARPGLMAVYTF. The chain employs TRBV2 and TRBJ1-2, with D possibly being TRBD1 (5 bases). V was shortened by 9 bases and J by 11 bases, with 19 bases between the two germline ends. This CDR3 region has 12 residues. CDR1 and CDR2 (germline): SNHLY, FYNNEI.

The V gene is TRBV14, the J gene TRBJ2-7; 9 nucleotides match TRBD1. V lost 0 bases and J lost 4; bases outside the gene matches: 7. CDR3 length: 16 residues. CDR1 and CDR2 (germline): SGHDN, FVKESK. CDR3 coding DNA: TGTGCCAGCAGCCAAGAGGTTCGCGACAGGGGGTACGAGCAGTACTTC. It is translated as CASSQEVRDRGYEQYF.

The chain carries TRBV5-4 and TRBJ2-5; 10 bases fit TRBD2. V lost 3 bases and J lost 2; bases outside the gene matches: 4. Germline V CDR1 and CDR2: SGHNT, YYREEE (reference sequence). This CDR3 comprises 15 residues. Here the CDR3 reads CASSSLAGEQETQYF. The CDR3 bases are TGTGCCAGCAGCTCTCTAGCGGGGGAGCAAGAGACCCAGTACTTC.

In its sample, this clone was seen once. CDR3 nucleotides: TGTGCCAGCAGCTCCCGGGACAGGGACTCTGGGGCCAACGTCCTGACTTTC. The encoded protein is CASSSRDRDSGANVLTF. The rearrangement joins TRBV7-9 to TRBJ2-6; TRBD1 aligns across 9 bases. Germline V gene data show CDR1 as SEHNR and CDR2 as FQNEAQ (reference sequence). V lost 4 bases and J lost 0; bases outside the gene matches: 4. This CDR3 contains 17 residues.

V and J are TRBV7-8 and TRBJ2-3; D might be TRBD1 (5 bases). CDR3 length: 14 amino acids. Trimming took off 2 bases at V and 1 base at J, with 7 bases between the two ends. The V gene's germline CDR1 is SGHVS and CDR2 FQNEAQ. The CDR3 DNA is TGTGCCAGCAGCTTAACCAGGGGCACAGATACGCAGTATTTT. It encodes CASSLTRGTDTQYF. The variable domain in full, with the rest retrieved from reference TRBV7-8 and TRBJ2-3, is GAGVSQSPRYKVAKRGQDVALRCDPISGHVSLFWYQQALGQGPEFLTYFQNEAQLDKSGLPSDRFFAERPEGSVSTLKIQRTQQEDSAVYLCASSLTRGTDTQYFGPGTRLTVL.

Comment on this clone: The identical CDR3 is also encoded by other nucleotide sequences in the sample. The chain carries TRBV5-4 and TRBJ1-5; 9 positions agree with TRBD1. The ends lost 4 bases at V and 7 bases at J; junction bases unmatched: 6. The CDR3 contains 14 residues. Germline V gene data show CDR1 as SGHNT and CDR2 as YYREEE (reference sequence). CDR3 amino acids: CASSMGQGSQPQHF. For the CDR3, the DNA is TGTGCCAGCAGCATGGGACAGGGCAGCCAGCCCCAGCATTTT.

This chain links TRBV27 with TRBJ1-1; TRBD1 matches 8 bases. The V and J ends lost 3 bases and 5 bases, in that order; junction bases with no gene match: 5. CDR3 length: 14 residues. Germline V CDR1 and CDR2: MNHEY, SMNVEV (reference sequence). The DNA for the CDR3 is TGTGCCAGCAGTTTGGGACAGGTTGGGACTGAAGCTTTCTTT. This sequence encodes CASSLGQVGTEAFF.

V gene TRBV6-1 combines with J gene TRBJ2-5; D perhaps matches TRBD1 (5 bases). Trimming removed 8 bases from V and 4 bases from J, with 17 bases in between. CDR3 length: 14 amino acids. CDR1 MNHNS and CDR2 SASEGT come from the germline V gene. The CDR3 loop is CASRRTGRRETQYF. The DNA of the CDR3 is TGTGCCAGCCGCCGAACAGGAAGGAGAGAGACCCAGTACTTC.

The rearrangement links TRBV28 to TRBJ2-1; TRBD1 matches at 10 bases. In germline, CDR1 is MDHEN, CDR2 SYDVKM. The junction had 9 bases not matched to a gene; V was cut back by 6 bases and J by 7 bases. The CDR3 has 15 residues. The chain's CDR3 is CASSPPGQGWNEQFF. CDR3 coding DNA: TGTGCCAGCAGCCCTCCGGGACAGGGGTGGAATGAGCAGTTCTTC. Full variable domain (outside the CDR3, taken from reference TRBV28 and TRBJ2-1): DVKVTQSSRYLVKRTGEKVFLECVQDMDHENMFWYRQDPGLGLRLIYFSYDVKMKEKGDIPEGYSVSREKKERFSLILESASTNQTSMYLCASSPPGQGWNEQFFGPGTRLTVL.

Here the CDR3 DNA reads TGTGCCAGCAGCCCGCTGGGGGGAGGGGATGGCTACACCTTC. This translates into CASSPLGGGDGYTF. The chain uses TRBV5-8 and TRBJ1-2; perhaps TRBD1 as D (5 bases). The CDR3 is 14 amino acids. Germline V CDR1 and CDR2: SGHTS, YDEGEE. V gave up 4 bases and J gave up 6 bases, with 16 bases separating them.

This chain links TRBV27 with TRBJ2-4, with TRBD2 as a possible D gene (6 bases). CDR1 MNHEY and CDR2 SMNVEV come from the germline V gene (reference sequence). Trimming cost V 5 bases and J 1 base, with 18 bases left between them. There are 17 residues in the CDR3. In DNA, the CDR3 is TGTGCCAGCAGTCCTGGGGACTCCAGGTGGGCCAAAAACATTCAGTACTTC. It is translated as CASSPGDSRWAKNIQYF.

V gene TRBV7-9 combines with J gene TRBJ1-1; 9 positions agree with TRBD1. CDR1 SEHNR and CDR2 FQNEAQ come from the germline V gene (reference sequence). This CDR3 region has 13 residues. Unmatched junction bases numbered 9, after V lost 5 bases and J lost 11 bases. Written as DNA, the CDR3 is TGTGCCAGCAGCCCGCCTGGGACAGGGAAGGCTTTCTTT. This sequence encodes CASSPPGTGKAFF.

The count of this clone is one. V gene TRBV6-5 combines with J gene TRBJ1-4; D unresolved. The V and J ends lost 2 bases and 1 base respectively, with 11 bases between them. The length of the CDR3 is 16 residues. Per germline, CDR1 MNHEY and CDR2 SVGAGI. As DNA, the CDR3 is TGTGCCAGCAGTTACCGGCCGGGATTAACTAATGAAAAACTGTTTTTT. Translation gives CASSYRPGLTNEKLFF.